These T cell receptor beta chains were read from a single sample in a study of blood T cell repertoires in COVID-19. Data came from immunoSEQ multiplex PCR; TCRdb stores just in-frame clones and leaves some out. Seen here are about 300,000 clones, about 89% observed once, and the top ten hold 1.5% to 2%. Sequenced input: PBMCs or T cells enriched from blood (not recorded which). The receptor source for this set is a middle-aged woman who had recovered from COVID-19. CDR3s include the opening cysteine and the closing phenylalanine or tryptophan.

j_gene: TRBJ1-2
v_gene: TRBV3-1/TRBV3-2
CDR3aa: CASSQTTLHGYTF

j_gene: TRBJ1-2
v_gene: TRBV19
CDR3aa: CASSRGTGEPYGYTF

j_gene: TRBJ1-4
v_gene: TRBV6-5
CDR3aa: CASSFGTGIREKLFF

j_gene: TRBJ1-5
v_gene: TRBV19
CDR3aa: CASSGRVGNQPQHF

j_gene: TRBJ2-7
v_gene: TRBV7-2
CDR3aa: CASSTGQGYEQYF

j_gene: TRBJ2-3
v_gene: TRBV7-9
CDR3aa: CASFPLALSDTQYF

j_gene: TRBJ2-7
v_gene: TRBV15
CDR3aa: CATSRDTGVSYEQYF

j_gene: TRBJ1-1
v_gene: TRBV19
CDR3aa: CASSIGSRATEAFF

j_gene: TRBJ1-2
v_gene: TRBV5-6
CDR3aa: CASSLGRGSYGYTF

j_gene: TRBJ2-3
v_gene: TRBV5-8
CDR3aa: CASSPKVRLADTDTQYF

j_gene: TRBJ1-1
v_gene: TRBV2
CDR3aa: CASSERNTGGAFF

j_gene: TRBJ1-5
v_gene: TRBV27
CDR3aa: CASSLSGAYLPQHF

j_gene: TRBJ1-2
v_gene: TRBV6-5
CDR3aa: CASSYRGQGTYGYTF

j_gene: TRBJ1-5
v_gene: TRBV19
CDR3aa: CASSLVGRNQPQHF

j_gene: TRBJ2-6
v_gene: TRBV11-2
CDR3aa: CASSSYTPTGANVLTF

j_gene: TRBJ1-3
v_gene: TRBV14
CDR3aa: CASSPGQVPFSNTIYF

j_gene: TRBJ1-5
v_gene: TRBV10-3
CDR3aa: CAISEGRQNQPQHF

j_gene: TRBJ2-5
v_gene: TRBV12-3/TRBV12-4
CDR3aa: CASRTQGTETQYF

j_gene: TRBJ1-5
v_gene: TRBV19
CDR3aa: CASSPWRGNQPQHF

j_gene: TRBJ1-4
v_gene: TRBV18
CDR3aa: CASSRDRTATNEKLFF

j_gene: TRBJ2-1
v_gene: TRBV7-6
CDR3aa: CASTLYKSGFPSGKYNEQFF

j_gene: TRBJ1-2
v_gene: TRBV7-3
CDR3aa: CASSATGQRGYTF

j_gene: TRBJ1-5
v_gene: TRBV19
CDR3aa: CASSPPDQPQHF

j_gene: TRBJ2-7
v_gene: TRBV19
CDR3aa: CASSTDSRYEQYF

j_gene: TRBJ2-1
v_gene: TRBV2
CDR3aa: CASSEVGWGGNEQFF

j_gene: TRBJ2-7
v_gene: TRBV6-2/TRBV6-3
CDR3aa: CASSHPGTGAYEQYF

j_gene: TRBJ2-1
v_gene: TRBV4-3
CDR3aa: CASSQDLWGEYNEQFF

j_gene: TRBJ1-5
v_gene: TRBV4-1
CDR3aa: CASSQRQGYSNQPQHF

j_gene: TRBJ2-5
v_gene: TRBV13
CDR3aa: CASSPWPSETQYF

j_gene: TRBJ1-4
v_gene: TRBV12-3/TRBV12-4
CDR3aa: CASSASFEKLFF

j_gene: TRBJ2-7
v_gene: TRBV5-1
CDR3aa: CASSFYRGGEQYF

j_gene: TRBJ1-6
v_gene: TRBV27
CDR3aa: CASPTGSPLHF

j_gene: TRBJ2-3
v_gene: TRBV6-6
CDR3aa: CASKPGGPTDTQYF

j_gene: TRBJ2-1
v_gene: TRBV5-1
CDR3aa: CASSSGLAGSNEQFF

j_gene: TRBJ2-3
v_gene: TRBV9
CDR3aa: CASSEGTYSTDTQYF

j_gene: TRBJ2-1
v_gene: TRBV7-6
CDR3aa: CASSFNTGTSYEQFF

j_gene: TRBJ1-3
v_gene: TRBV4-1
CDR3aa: CASSQDPGQGNTIYF

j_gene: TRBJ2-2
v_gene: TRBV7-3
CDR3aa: CASSLAGTNTGELFF

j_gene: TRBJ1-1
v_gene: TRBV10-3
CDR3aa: CAISGLSTEAFF

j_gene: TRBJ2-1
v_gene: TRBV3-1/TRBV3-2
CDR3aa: CASSQRAGLENEQFF

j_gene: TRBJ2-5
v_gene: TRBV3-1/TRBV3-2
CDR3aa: CASSQRTSGGAGETQYF

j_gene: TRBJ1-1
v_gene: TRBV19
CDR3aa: CASSIISNTEAFF

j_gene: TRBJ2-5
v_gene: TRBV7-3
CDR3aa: CASSLEEETQYF

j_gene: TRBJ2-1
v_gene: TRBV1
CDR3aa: CTSSHTRLAGVVNEQFF

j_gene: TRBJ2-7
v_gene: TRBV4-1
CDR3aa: CASSQVSIPPYEQYF

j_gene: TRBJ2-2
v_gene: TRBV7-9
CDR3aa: CASSYPGTANTGELFF